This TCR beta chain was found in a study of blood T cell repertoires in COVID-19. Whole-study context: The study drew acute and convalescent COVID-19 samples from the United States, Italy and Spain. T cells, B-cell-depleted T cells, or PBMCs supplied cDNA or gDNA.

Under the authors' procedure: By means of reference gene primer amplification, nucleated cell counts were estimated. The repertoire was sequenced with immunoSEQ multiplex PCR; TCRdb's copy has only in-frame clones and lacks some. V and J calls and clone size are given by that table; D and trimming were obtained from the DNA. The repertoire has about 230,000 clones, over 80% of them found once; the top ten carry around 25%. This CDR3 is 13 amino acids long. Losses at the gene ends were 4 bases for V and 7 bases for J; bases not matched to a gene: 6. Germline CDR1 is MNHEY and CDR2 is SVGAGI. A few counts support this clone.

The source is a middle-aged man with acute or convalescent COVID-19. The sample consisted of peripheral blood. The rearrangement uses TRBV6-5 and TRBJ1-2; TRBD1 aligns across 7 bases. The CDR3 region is CASSLGQAFGYTF. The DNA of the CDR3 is TGTGCCAGCAGTTTAGGACAGGCTTTTGGCTACACCTTC.